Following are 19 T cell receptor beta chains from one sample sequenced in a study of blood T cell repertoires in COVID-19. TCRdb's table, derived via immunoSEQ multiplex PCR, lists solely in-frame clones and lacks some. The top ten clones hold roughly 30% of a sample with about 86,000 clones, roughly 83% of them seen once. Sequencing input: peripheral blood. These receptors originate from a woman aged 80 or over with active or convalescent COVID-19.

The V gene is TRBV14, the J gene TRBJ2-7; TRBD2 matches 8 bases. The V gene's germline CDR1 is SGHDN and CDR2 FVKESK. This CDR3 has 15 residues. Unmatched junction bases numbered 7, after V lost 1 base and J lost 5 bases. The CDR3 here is CASSQGRGRSHEQYF. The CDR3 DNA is TGTGCCAGCAGCCAAGGGCGCGGGAGGTCCCACGAGCAGTACTTC.

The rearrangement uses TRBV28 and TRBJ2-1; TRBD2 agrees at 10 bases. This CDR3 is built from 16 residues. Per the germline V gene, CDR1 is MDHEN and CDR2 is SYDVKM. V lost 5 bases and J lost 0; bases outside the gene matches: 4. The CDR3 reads CASSPSGGASYNEQFF. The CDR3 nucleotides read TGTGCCAGCAGTCCCAGCGGGGGGGCCTCCTACAATGAGCAGTTCTTC.

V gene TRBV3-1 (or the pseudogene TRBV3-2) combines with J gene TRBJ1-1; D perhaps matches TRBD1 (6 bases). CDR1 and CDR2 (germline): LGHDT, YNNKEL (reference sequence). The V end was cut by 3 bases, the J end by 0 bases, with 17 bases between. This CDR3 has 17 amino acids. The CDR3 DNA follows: TGTGCCAGCAGCCATGCAGGGGTTGGATCCGTGAACACTGAAGCTTTCTTT. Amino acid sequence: CASSHAGVGSVNTEAFF.

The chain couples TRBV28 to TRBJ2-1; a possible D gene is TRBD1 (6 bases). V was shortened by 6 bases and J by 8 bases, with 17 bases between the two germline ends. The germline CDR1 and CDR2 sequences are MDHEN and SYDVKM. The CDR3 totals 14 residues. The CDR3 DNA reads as TGTGCCAGCAGGCCCGGGACACAACGACATGAGCAGTTCTTC. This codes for CASRPGTQRHEQFF.

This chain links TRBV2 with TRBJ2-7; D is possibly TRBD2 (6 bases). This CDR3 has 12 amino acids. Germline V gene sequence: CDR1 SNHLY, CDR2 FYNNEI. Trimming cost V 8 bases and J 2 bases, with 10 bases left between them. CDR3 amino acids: CASRDFTYEQYF. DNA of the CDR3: TGTGCCAGCCGGGACTTCACCTACGAGCAGTACTTC.

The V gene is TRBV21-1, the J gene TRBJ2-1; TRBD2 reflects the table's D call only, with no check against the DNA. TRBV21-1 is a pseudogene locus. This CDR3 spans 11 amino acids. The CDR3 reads CASSTREQQFF. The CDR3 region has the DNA TGTGCCAGCAGCACCCGGGAGCAGCAGTTCTTC.

In DNA form, the CDR3 reads TGTGCCAGCAGCTTAGACCGGACAAATGAAAAACTGTTTTTT. It yields the protein CASSLDRTNEKLFF. The chain links TRBV7-2 to TRBJ1-4; TRBD1 might be the D (5 bases). The CDR3 runs 14 residues. The V end lost 1 base, the J end lost 5 bases, and 8 bases lay between the germline ends. Germline CDR1 reads SGHTA; CDR2 reads FQGNSA.

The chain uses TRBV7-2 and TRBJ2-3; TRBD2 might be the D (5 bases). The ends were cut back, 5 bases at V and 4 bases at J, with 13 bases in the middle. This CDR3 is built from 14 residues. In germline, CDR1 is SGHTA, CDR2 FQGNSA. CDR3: CASSPWTPPDTQYF. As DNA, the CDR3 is TGTGCCAGCAGCCCCTGGACTCCCCCAGATACGCAGTATTTT.

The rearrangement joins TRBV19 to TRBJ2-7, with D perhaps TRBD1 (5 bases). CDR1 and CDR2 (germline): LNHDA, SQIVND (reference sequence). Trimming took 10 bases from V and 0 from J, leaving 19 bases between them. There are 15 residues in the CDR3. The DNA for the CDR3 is TGTGCCACCAAAGTCCAGGACAAGAGCTCCTACGAGCAGTACTTC. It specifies CATKVQDKSSYEQYF.

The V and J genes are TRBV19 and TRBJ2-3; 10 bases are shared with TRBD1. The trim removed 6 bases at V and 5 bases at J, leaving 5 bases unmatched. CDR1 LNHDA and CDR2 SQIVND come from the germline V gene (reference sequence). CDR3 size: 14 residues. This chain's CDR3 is CASSQTGGKDTQYF. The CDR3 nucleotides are TGTGCCAGTAGCCAGACAGGGGGCAAAGATACGCAGTATTTT.

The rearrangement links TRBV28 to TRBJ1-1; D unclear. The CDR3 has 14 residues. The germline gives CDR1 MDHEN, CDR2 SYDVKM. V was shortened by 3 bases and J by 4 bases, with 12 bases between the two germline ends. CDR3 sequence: CASSFLEVGTEAFF. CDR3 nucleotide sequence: TGTGCCAGCAGTTTTTTGGAGGTCGGCACTGAAGCTTTCTTT.

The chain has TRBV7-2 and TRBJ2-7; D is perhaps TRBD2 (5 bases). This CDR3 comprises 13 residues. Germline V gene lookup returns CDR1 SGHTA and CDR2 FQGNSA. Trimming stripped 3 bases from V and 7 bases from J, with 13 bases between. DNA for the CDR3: TGTGCCAGCAGCTTCTCACTAGAATTGGAGCAGTACTTC. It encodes CASSFSLELEQYF.

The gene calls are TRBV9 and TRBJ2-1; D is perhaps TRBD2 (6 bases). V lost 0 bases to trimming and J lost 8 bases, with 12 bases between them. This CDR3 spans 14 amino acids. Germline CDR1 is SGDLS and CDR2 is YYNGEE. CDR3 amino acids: CASSVGLQRDEQFF. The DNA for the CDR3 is TGTGCCAGCAGCGTAGGACTCCAGCGGGATGAGCAGTTCTTC.

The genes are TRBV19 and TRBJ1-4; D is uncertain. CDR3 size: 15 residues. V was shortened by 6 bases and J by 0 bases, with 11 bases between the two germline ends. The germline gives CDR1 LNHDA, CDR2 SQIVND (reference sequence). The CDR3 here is CASRKRDSTNEKLFF. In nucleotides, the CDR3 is TGTGCCAGTAGGAAGCGAGACTCAACTAATGAAAAACTGTTTTTT.

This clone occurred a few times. CDR3 DNA: TGTGCCAGCAGCCAAGTCGGGGGAGCAAATTCACCCCTCCACTTT. Translation: CASSQVGGANSPLHF. The V and J genes are TRBV3-1 (or the pseudogene TRBV3-2) and TRBJ1-6, with a possible D match to TRBD1 (5 bases). Trimming removed 1 base from V and 7 bases from J, with 11 bases in between. Germline V gene lookup returns CDR1 LGHDT and CDR2 YNNKEL (reference sequence). The CDR3 has 15 residues.

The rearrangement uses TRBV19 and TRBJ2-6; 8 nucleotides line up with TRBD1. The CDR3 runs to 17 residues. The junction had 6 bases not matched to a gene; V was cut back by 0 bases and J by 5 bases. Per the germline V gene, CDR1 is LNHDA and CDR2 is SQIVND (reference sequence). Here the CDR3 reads CASSIDPGGVWANVLTF. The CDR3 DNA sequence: TGTGCCAGTAGTATAGATCCAGGGGGCGTCTGGGCCAACGTCCTGACTTTC.

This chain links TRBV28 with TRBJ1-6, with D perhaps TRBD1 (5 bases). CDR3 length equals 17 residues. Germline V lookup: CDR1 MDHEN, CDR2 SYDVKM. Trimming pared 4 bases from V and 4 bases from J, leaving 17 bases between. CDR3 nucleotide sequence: TGTGCCAGCAGTTCCCACGCAGACGGGGGTTATAATTCACCCCTCCACTTT. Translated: CASSSHADGGYNSPLHF.

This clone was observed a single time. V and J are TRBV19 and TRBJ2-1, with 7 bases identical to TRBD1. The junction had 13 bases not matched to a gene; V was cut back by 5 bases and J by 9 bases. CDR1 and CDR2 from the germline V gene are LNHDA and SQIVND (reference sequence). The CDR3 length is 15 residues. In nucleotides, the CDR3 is TGTGCCAGTAGTCTCTTGGGGCCACAGGGGAGTGAGCAGTTCTTC. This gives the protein CASSLLGPQGSEQFF. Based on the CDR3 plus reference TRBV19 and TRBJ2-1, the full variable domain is DGGITQSPKYLFRKEGQNVTLSCEQNLNHDAMYWYRQDPGQGLRLIYYSQIVNDFQKGDIAEGYSVSREKKESFPLTVTSAQKNPTAFYLCASSLLGPQGSEQFFGPGTRLTVL.

The CDR3 loop is CASSRTPFLNYGYTF. The CDR3, as DNA: TGTGCCAGCAGTCGGACACCCTTCCTTAACTATGGCTACACCTTC. The genes are TRBV6-5 and TRBJ1-2; maybe TRBD1 (5 bases). The CDR3 covers 15 residues. The V and J ends lost 5 bases and 1 base respectively, with 14 bases between them. Germline V gene lookup returns CDR1 MNHEY and CDR2 SVGAGI.